Sequencing of this TCR beta chain was carried out in a study of T cells in localized non-small cell lung cancer. Study-wide points: Exceeding tumor, uninvolved adjacent lung had the highest T cell clonality.

The protocol was immunoSEQ multiplex PCR, while the TCRdb copy is restricted to in-frame clones and leaves out a portion. The data hold 14,000 to 15,000 clones, with approximately 85% observed a single time. This clone came up once. Its specificity is not known. The sequences come from peripheral blood, collected before any cancer treatment. The receptor was isolated from a woman aged 40-69 years with stage I lung adenocarcinoma.

The CDR3 protein is CLGSRNTEAFF. The CDR3 nucleotides read TGCCTTGGATCCCGGAACACTGAAGCTTTCTTT. The chain employs TRBV20-1 and TRBJ1-1; D call uncertain. This CDR3 contains 11 residues. Germline CDR1 DFQATT, CDR2 SNEGSKA (reference sequence).